This T cell receptor beta chain was captured by sequencing in a study of PD-1 blockade in classical Hodgkin lymphoma. The time point: cycle 4 day 1 (C4D1), after less than seven weeks of nivolumab. All trial patients relapsed after autologous stem cell transplantation. Assay used: immunoSEQ multiplex PCR; TCRdb lists only in-frame clones, some missing. The sample lists around 45,000 clones; over 75% were seen once. V dropped 6 bases and J dropped 7 bases, with 12 bases sitting between them. Per germline, CDR1 MNHEY and CDR2 SVGAGI. This CDR3 contains 12 residues. Study-wide points: According to reports, newly diagnosed patients had lower baseline TCR diversity than healthy donors, and relapsed/refractory patients had lower baseline TCR diversity still.

Remarks on this clone: Its antigen is currently unknown.

This TCR came from a human donor with classical Hodgkin lymphoma. V is TRBV6-5 and J is TRBJ1-2; tentatively, D is TRBD1 (5 bases). Sequenced here: peripheral blood mononuclear cells (PBMCs), sampled before the fourth cycle of nivolumab. The CDR3 is CASRDSVLGYTF. CDR3 coding DNA: TGTGCCAGCAGAGACAGTGTCCTTGGCTACACCTTC.